This T cell receptor beta chain was identified during a study of blood T cell repertoires in COVID-19 (dated by TCRdb to the early 2020s). Turning to the overall study: The collaborator samples originated in the United States, Italy and Spain and spanned the acute and convalescent phases of COVID-19. A de-identified subject ID, COVID-19 status, age in years and sex were almost always included in the sample metadata. Samples were obtained from the ongoing ImmuneRACE study (first 160 participants) and from about 1,300 subjects provided by 6 global collaborators. A freely available public database, intended as a resource for researchers studying the immune response to SARS-CoV-2, is where the repertoires were released. The material from the prospective study consisted of cDNA or gDNA derived from T cells, B-cell-depleted T cells, or PBMCs. Where HLA class I and class II types were available, the types were taken from metadata supplied by the sample provider, not from assay-based typing. The dataset comprised deeply sampled blood TCRbeta repertoires from subjects exposed to, actively infected with, or recovered from COVID-19. What the research found in general, with its limitations: Clinical and demographic metadata were provided uncurated, with the amount varying by source and participant.

The collaborating institutions used their own protocols to collect whole blood in K2EDTA tubes. Collaborator samples were shipped for TCRbeta analysis as frozen whole blood, isolated PBMCs, or DNA extracted from either sample type. TCRbeta CDR3 regions were amplified from genomic DNA using the immunoSEQ Assay, a bias-controlled multiplex PCR. The published analysis was carried out like this. Nucleated cell counts per sample were estimated from amplification of reference gene primers within the assay. Sequence reads were collapsed and filtered to measure the absolute abundance of every unique TCRbeta CDR3 rearrangement. For each sample, productive Simpson clonality was calculated as the square root of Simpson's diversity index over productive rearrangements. In its TCRdb copy, this immuneACCESS table keeps in-frame sequences only and misses some clones. Where compared with another copy, unresolved V genes explain less than half of these, and the others have no known cause. The DNA gave D and trimming, while V, J and clone size come from that table. The sample table contains 30,000 to 35,000 clones; only one count was recorded for about four fifths of them. The ten largest clones take up about 3.9% of the sample.

Only one count was recorded for this clone. Its antigen has not been determined. The input lacks base qualities; no much larger clone sits a single base away. Trimming at the junction amounts to 5 bases on V and 8 bases on J, and the germline ends lie 22 bases apart. Its CDR3 holds 16 amino acids, cysteine through phenylalanine. Just CDR3 DNA is preserved here, 48 bases in frame from base 1. CDR1 SEHNR and CDR2 FQNEAQ were looked up in the germline V gene (reference sequence). The chain is made from TRBV7-9 and TRBJ2-1; D gene: possibly TRBD2, on 6 matching bases. Input material: peripheral blood. The TCR originated in a man between 45 and 60 years old with acute or convalescent COVID-19. The sequence in DNA is TGTGCCAGCAGCCCCCTCGGAGGGAAGTCCGTGGATGAGCAGTTCTTC. Translated, it gives CASSPLGGKSVDEQFF. The variable domain in full, with residues beyond the CDR3 obtained from the reference TRBV7-9 and TRBJ2-1 genes, is DTGVSQNPRHKITKRGQNVTFRCDPISEHNRLYWYRQTLGQGPEFLTYFQNEAQLEKSRLLSDRFSAERPKGSFSTLEIQRTEQGDSAMYLCASSPLGGKSVDEQFFGPGTRLTVL.